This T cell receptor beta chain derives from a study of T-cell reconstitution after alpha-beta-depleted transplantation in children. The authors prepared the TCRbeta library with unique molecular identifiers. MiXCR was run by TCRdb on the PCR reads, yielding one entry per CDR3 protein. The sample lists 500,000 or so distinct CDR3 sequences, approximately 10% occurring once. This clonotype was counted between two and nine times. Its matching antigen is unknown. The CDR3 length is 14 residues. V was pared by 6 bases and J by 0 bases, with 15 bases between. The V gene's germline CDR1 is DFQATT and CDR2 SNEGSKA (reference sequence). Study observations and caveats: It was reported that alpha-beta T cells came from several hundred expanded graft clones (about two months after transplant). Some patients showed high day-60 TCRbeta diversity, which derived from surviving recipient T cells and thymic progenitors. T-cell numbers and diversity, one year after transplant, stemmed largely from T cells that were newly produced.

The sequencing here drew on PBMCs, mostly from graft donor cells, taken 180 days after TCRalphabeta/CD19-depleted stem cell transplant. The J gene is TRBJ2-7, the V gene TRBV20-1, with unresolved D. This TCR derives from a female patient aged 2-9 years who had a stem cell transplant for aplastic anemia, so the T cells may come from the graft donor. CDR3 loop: CSAPRVYSSYEQYF. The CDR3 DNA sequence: TGCAGTGCACCCCGGGTCTACAGCTCCTACGAGCAGTACTTC.